This T cell receptor beta chain was retrieved from a study of blood T cells in healthy people across ages. Germline CDR1 and CDR2: SGHTA and FQGNSA. The CDR3 covers 16 residues. V lost 8 bases to trimming and J lost 0 bases; unmatched junction nucleotides: 10. Alongside a J-beta primer mix, a sample-barcoded 5' primer served in a second PCR lasting roughly 6 to 12 cycles. Using its own MiXCR run on the 5' RACE reads, TCRdb lists one record per CDR3 protein. Counted here are some 790,000 distinct CDR3 sequences, 29% occurring once; the ten biggest clones make up roughly 17%. The specimen was blood. The chain couples TRBV7-2 to TRBJ2-4; 7 bases map to TRBD2. The TCR sequence derives from a woman aged 80 or over in good health. The chain's CDR3 is CASGRSGLLAKNIQYF. As DNA, the CDR3 is TGTGCCAGCGGCCGTAGCGGGTTGCTAGCCAAAAACATTCAGTACTTC.